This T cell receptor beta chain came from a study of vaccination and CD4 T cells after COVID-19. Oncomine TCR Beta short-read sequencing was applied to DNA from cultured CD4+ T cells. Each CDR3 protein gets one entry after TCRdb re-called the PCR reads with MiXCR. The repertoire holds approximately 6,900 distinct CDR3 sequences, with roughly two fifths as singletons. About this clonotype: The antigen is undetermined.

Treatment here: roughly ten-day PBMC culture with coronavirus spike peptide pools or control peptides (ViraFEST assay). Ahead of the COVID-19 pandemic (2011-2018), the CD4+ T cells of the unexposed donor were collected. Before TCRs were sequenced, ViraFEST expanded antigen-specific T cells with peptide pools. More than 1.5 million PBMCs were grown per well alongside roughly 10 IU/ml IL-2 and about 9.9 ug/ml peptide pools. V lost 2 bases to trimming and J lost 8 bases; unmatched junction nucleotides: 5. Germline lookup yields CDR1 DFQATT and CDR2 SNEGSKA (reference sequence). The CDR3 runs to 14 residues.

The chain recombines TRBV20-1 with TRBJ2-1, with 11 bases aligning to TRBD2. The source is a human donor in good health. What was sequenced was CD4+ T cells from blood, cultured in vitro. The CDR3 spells CSARTSGRRHEQFF. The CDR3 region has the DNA TGCAGTGCTAGAACTAGCGGGAGAAGGCATGAGCAGTTCTTC.